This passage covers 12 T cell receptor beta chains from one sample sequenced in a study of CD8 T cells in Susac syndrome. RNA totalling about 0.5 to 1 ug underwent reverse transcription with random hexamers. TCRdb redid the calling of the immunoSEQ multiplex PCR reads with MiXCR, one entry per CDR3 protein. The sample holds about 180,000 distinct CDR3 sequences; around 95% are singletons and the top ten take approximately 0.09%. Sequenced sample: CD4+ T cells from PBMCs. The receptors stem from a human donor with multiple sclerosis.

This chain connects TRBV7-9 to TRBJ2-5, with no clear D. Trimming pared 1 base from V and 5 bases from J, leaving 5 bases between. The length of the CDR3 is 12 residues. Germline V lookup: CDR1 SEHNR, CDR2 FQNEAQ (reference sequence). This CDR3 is CASSLVAETQYF. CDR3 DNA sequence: TGTGCCAGCAGCTTAGTTGCGGAGACCCAGTACTTC.

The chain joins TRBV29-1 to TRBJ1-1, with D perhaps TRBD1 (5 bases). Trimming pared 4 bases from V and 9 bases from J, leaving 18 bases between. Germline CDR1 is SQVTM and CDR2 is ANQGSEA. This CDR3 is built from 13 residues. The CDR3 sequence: CSVGRSPRDQAFF. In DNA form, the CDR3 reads TGCAGCGTTGGACGGTCCCCCCGGGACCAAGCTTTCTTT.

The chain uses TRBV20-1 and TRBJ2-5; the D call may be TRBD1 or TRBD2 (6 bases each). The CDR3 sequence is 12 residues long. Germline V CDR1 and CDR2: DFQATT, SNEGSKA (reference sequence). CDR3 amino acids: CRCGTTQETQYF. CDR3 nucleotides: TGCAGGTGCGGGACAACGCAAGAGACCCAGTACTTC.

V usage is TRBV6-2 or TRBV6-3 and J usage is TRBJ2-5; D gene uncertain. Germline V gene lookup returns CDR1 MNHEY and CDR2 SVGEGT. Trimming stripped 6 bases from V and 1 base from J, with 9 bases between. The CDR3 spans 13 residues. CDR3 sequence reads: CASRPTAQETQYF. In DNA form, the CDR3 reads TGTGCCAGCAGACCGACCGCCCAAGAGACCCAGTACTTC.

As DNA, the CDR3 is TGTGCCACCAGCGCCCGCCTAAGGAGCTCTGGGGCCAACGTCCTGACTTTC. This encodes CATSARLRSSGANVLTF. This rearrangement joins TRBV15 to TRBJ2-6; no firm D call. V was trimmed by 5 bases and J by 0 bases, leaving 14 bases between them. The germline gives CDR1 LNHNV, CDR2 YYDKDF (reference sequence). The CDR3 covers 17 residues.

For the CDR3, the DNA is TGTGCCAGCAACTATTGGGATAGCAATCAGCCCCAGCATTTT. Protein product: CASNYWDSNQPQHF. The chain has TRBV6-1 and TRBJ1-5; D call uncertain. Germline CDR1 reads MNHNS; CDR2 reads SASEGT. Between the trimmed V and J ends, which lost 7 bases and 0 bases, there was a span of 10 bases. The CDR3 sequence is 14 residues long.

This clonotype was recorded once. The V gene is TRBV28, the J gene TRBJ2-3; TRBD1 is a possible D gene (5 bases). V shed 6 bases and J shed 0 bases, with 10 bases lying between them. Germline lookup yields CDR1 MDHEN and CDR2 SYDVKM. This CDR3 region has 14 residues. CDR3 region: CASRGDLSTDTQYF. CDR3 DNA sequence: TGTGCCAGCAGAGGGGATTTAAGCACAGATACGCAGTATTTT.

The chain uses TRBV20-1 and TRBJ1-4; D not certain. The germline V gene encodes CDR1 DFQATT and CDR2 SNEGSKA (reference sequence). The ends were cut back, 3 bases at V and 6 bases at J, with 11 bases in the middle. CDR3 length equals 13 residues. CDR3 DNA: TGCAGTGCTAGTCCTTCAGGTGATGAAAAACTGTTTTTT. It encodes CSASPSGDEKLFF.

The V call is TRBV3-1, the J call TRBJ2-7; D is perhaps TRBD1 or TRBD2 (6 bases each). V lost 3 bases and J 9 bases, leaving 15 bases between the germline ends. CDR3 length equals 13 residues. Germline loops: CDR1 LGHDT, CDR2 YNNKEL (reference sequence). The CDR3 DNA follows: TGTGCCAGCAGCCATGAGGGGGGCCGGGTGCAGTACTTC. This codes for CASSHEGGRVQYF.

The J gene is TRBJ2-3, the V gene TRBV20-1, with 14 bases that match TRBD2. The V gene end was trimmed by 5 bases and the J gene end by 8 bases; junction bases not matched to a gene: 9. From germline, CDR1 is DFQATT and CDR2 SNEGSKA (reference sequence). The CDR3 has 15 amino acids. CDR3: CSAPTGTSGSVTQYF. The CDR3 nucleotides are TGCAGTGCTCCTACCGGGACTAGCGGGAGCGTTACGCAGTATTTT.

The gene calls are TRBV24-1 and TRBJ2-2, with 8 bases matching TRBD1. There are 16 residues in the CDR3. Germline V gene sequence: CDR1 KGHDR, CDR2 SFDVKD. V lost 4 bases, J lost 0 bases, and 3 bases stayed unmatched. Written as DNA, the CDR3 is TGTGCCACCAGTGAACCGGGACAGGCGAACACCGGGGAGCTGTTTTTT. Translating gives CATSEPGQANTGELFF.

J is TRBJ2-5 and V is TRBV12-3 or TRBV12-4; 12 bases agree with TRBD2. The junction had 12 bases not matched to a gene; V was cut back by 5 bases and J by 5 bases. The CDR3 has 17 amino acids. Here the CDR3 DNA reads TGTGCCAGCAGTGACGGACTAGCGGGGCCCTCGTGGGAGACCCAGTACTTC. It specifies CASSDGLAGPSWETQYF.